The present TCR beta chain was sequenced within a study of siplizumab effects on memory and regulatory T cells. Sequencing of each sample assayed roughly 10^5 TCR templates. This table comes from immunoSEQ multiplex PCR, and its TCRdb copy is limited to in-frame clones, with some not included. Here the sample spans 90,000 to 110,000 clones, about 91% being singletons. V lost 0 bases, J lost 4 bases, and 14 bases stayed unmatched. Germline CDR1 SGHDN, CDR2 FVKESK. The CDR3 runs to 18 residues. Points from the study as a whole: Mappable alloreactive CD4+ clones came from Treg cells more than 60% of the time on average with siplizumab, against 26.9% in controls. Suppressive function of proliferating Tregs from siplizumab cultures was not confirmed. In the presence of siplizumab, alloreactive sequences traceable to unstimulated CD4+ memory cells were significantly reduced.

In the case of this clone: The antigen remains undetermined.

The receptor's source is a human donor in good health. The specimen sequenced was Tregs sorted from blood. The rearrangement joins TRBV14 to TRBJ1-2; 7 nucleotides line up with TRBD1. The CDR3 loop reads CASSQEVRARGPGYGYTF. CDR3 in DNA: TGTGCCAGCAGCCAAGAAGTAAGGGCGAGGGGGCCGGGCTATGGCTACACCTTC.